This T cell receptor beta chain was obtained from a study of T cell responses to AZD1222 COVID-19 vaccine. The CDR3 extends over 15 amino acids. Germline V gives CDR1 SGHTA, CDR2 FQGNSA. Trimming removed 5 bases from V and 3 bases from J; junction bases left unmatched: 9. General observations from the study: Clonal diversity may have been underestimated, and the donors were mostly white British, with more females than males.

Using immunoSEQ multiplex PCR, the repertoire was profiled, and TCRdb retains in-frame clones only, with some absent. The sample has around 150,000 clones, approximately 90% seen once; the top ten hold about 2%. With regard to this clone: Its antigen is not known.

The source is an adult who received the AZD1222 COVID-19 vaccine. Source: peripheral blood, taken 28 days after the second AZD1222 dose. The V gene is TRBV7-2, the J gene TRBJ2-7, with TRBD1 matching over 8 bases. The CDR3 DNA follows: TGTGCCAGCAGCAGTAGCCGGACAGGGAACTACGAGCAGTACTTC. Translating gives CASSSSRTGNYEQYF.